This is a list of T cell receptor beta chains from one sample in a study of cytomegalovirus exposure and HLA in healthy donors. The method was immunoSEQ multiplex PCR; TCRdb's version includes in-frame clones alone and lacks a portion of them. This repertoire shows 180,000 or so clones, approximately 83% found once; its top ten account for roughly 10%. Sample: PBMCs. All receptors come from a man aged 18 to 35 in good health and CMV-seropositive. CDR3s include the opening cysteine and the closing phenylalanine or tryptophan. Fields, in order: J gene, V gene, clone size, D gene, CDR3 DNA, CDR3 protein. The D gene is left open where the match is weak. Size tells how often a clone was seen (once, few, many) or the class of an expanded clone, and some rows leave it out.

J gene: TRBJ2-7; V gene: TRBV29-1; clone size: -; D gene: -; CDR3 DNA: -; CDR3 protein: CSGYRCTYEQYF
J gene: TRBJ2-7; V gene: TRBV5-1; clone size: -; D gene: TRBD1; CDR3 DNA: TGCGCCAGCAGCTCGGGGACAGGGACCTACGAGCAGTACTTC; CDR3 protein: CASSSGTGTYEQYF
J gene: TRBJ1-5; V gene: TRBV19; clone size: -; D gene: -; CDR3 DNA: TGTGCCAGTAGTCTCACAGGGTCCTGGCAGCCCCAGCATTTT; CDR3 protein: CASSLTGSWQPQHF
J gene: TRBJ1-4; V gene: TRBV4-1; clone size: few; D gene: -; CDR3 DNA: TGCGCCAGCAGCCAAGTAGGCGGCTTTATGTTTTTT; CDR3 protein: CASSQVGGFMFF
J gene: TRBJ2-7; V gene: TRBV29-1; clone size: -; D gene: -; CDR3 DNA: TGCAGCGTTGAAGACGTGTACGAGCAGTACTTC; CDR3 protein: CSVEDVYEQYF
J gene: TRBJ1-6; V gene: TRBV5-4; clone size: many; D gene: TRBD1; CDR3 DNA: TGTGCCAGCAGCGCCCTGACAGGGAATTCACCCCTCCACTTT; CDR3 protein: CASSALTGNSPLHF
J gene: TRBJ2-5; V gene: TRBV4-1; clone size: -; D gene: TRBD2; CDR3 DNA: TGCGCCAGCAGCCAAGCCAAGTCGGGAGGTGGAGCCACGCAAGAGACCCAGTACTTC; CDR3 protein: CASSQAKSGGGATQETQYF
J gene: TRBJ1-1; V gene: TRBV10-3; clone size: -; D gene: -; CDR3 DNA: TGTGCCATCAGGGAAGTCGGGACTGCAGGCACTGAAGCTTTCTTT; CDR3 protein: CAIREVGTAGTEAFF
J gene: TRBJ2-7; V gene: TRBV6-5; clone size: few; D gene: TRBD1; CDR3 DNA: TGTGCCAGCAGGGACAGGGTTTCCTACGAGCAGTACTTC; CDR3 protein: CASRDRVSYEQYF
J gene: TRBJ1-6; V gene: TRBV5-1; clone size: -; D gene: TRBD1; CDR3 DNA: TGCGCCAGCAGCCCAACGACAGGGCCGGCTACCCCCGTCCACTTT; CDR3 protein: CASSPTTGPATPVHF
J gene: TRBJ2-2; V gene: TRBV27; clone size: -; D gene: -; CDR3 DNA: TGTGCCAGCAGTCCGAGCATAGCTCGGGAGCTGTTTTTT; CDR3 protein: CASSPSIARELFF
J gene: TRBJ2-1; V gene: TRBV28; clone size: once; D gene: TRBD2; CDR3 DNA: TGTGCCAGCACCCTTCTAGCGGGGAGTCACCTTGCCTACAATGAGCAGTTCTTC; CDR3 protein: CASTLLAGSHLAYNEQFF
J gene: TRBJ2-7; V gene: TRBV4-1; clone size: -; D gene: -; CDR3 DNA: TGCGCCAGCAGCCAAGATCCCGGCAGGGTTTACGAGCAGTACTTC; CDR3 protein: CASSQDPGRVYEQYF
J gene: TRBJ2-1; V gene: TRBV5-1; clone size: -; D gene: TRBD2; CDR3 DNA: TGCGCCAGCAGCTTCGAAGCGGGGGAGTACAATGAGCAGTTCTTC; CDR3 protein: CASSFEAGEYNEQFF
J gene: TRBJ1-5; V gene: TRBV7-6; clone size: -; D gene: TRBD1; CDR3 DNA: TGTGCCAGCAGCTCCCGGACAGGGTTCAATCAGCCCCAGCATTTT; CDR3 protein: CASSSRTGFNQPQHF
J gene: TRBJ2-5; V gene: TRBV9; clone size: -; D gene: TRBD2; CDR3 DNA: TGTGCCAGCAGCGGGGGGATAGGGGCGCGGGAGCAGTACTTC; CDR3 protein: CASSGGIGAREQYF
J gene: TRBJ1-1; V gene: TRBV15; clone size: -; D gene: TRBD1; CDR3 DNA: TGTGCCACCAGCAGCAGACAGGGGACGAACACTGAAGCTTTCTTT; CDR3 protein: CATSSRQGTNTEAFF
J gene: TRBJ2-3; V gene: TRBV7-2; clone size: -; D gene: -; CDR3 DNA: TGTGCCAGCAGCCCGGGACAAATCACAGATACGCAGTATTTT; CDR3 protein: CASSPGQITDTQYF
J gene: TRBJ1-5; V gene: TRBV19; clone size: -; D gene: -; CDR3 DNA: TGTGCCAGTAGTATCCAACAGGGACCTAGCAATCAGCCCCAGCATTTT; CDR3 protein: CASSIQQGPSNQPQHF
J gene: TRBJ2-7; V gene: TRBV7-6; clone size: -; D gene: -; CDR3 DNA: TGTGCCAGCAGCCCATTCCAGGGGACCTACGAGCAGTACTTC; CDR3 protein: CASSPFQGTYEQYF
J gene: TRBJ2-5; V gene: TRBV19; clone size: -; D gene: TRBD1; CDR3 DNA: TGTGCCAGTCGACAGGGGGCGGGAGAGACCCAGTACTTC; CDR3 protein: CASRQGAGETQYF
J gene: TRBJ1-3; V gene: TRBV6-5; clone size: few; D gene: -; CDR3 DNA: TGTGCCAGCAAGGGGTCCGGAAACACCATATATTTT; CDR3 protein: CASKGSGNTIYF
J gene: TRBJ2-5; V gene: TRBV7-9; clone size: once; D gene: -; CDR3 DNA: TGTGCCAGCGGTGGGACACAGAAGACAGAGACCCAGTACTTC; CDR3 protein: CASGGTQKTETQYF
J gene: TRBJ2-3; V gene: TRBV18; clone size: -; D gene: -; CDR3 DNA: TGTGCCAGCTCACCAACGGGCAGGGGAAGCACAGATACGCAGTATTTT; CDR3 protein: CASSPTGRGSTDTQYF
J gene: TRBJ2-3; V gene: TRBV5-8; clone size: -; D gene: TRBD2; CDR3 DNA: TGTGCCAGCAGCTTGGTCGGGGGGGCTTCGGTAGATACGCAGTATTTT; CDR3 protein: CASSLVGGASVDTQYF
J gene: TRBJ1-4; V gene: TRBV5-1; clone size: -; D gene: TRBD1; CDR3 DNA: TGCGCCAGCAGCTTGGGACAGGGGAGTGAAAAACTGTTTTTT; CDR3 protein: CASSLGQGSEKLFF
J gene: TRBJ2-2; V gene: TRBV6-5; clone size: -; D gene: -; CDR3 DNA: TGTGCCAGCAGTTACTCGTACTTCGCGGACACCGGGGAGCTGTTTTTT; CDR3 protein: CASSYSYFADTGELFF
J gene: TRBJ2-5; V gene: TRBV5-1; clone size: -; D gene: -; CDR3 DNA: TGCGCCAGCAGATCTCTCCTCGACCAAGAGACCCAGTACTTC; CDR3 protein: CASRSLLDQETQYF
J gene: TRBJ2-7; V gene: TRBV18; clone size: once; D gene: TRBD2; CDR3 DNA: TGTGCCAGCTCACCAGGACTAGCGGGGGGGCCGCCTATCTTCCACGAGCAGTACTTC; CDR3 protein: CASSPGLAGGPPIFHEQYF
J gene: TRBJ2-4; V gene: TRBV6-1; clone size: -; D gene: -; CDR3 DNA: TGTGCCAGCAAGCAGGACAGAAACATTCAGTACTTC; CDR3 protein: CASKQDRNIQYF
J gene: TRBJ2-5; V gene: TRBV6-5; clone size: -; D gene: TRBD2; CDR3 DNA: TGTGCCAGCAGTTTAGCGGGGGGACAAGAGACCCAGTACTTC; CDR3 protein: CASSLAGGQETQYF
J gene: TRBJ2-3; V gene: TRBV5-6; clone size: -; D gene: TRBD2; CDR3 DNA: TGTGCCAGCAGTCGACGGACTAGCGGGGGGTTTAGCACAGATACGCAGTATTTT; CDR3 protein: CASSRRTSGGFSTDTQYF
J gene: TRBJ1-1; V gene: TRBV5-1; clone size: few; D gene: -; CDR3 DNA: TGCGCCAGCGGCAGGGGTGTGGGGAACACTGAAGCTTTCTTT; CDR3 protein: CASGRGVGNTEAFF
J gene: TRBJ1-6; V gene: TRBV11-2; clone size: -; D gene: -; CDR3 DNA: TGTGCCAGCACCCCCGCGTGGTATAATTCACCCCTCCACTTT; CDR3 protein: CASTPAWYNSPLHF
J gene: TRBJ1-1; V gene: TRBV29-1; clone size: -; D gene: -; CDR3 DNA: TGCAGCGTTGACCGACAGGCCCTTTCGGGAGCTTTCTTT; CDR3 protein: CSVDRQALSGAFF
J gene: TRBJ1-5; V gene: TRBV2; clone size: once; D gene: -; CDR3 DNA: TGTGCCAGCAGCCCAGGGTTCTATCAGCCCCAGCATTTT; CDR3 protein: CASSPGFYQPQHF
J gene: TRBJ2-7; V gene: TRBV19; clone size: -; D gene: TRBD2; CDR3 DNA: TGTGCCAGTAGCACCCGGGGGGGCGAGCAGTACTTC; CDR3 protein: CASSTRGGEQYF
J gene: TRBJ1-2; V gene: TRBV27; clone size: -; D gene: -; CDR3 DNA: TGTGCCAGCAGTTTATCGCAGAACTATGGCTACACCTTC; CDR3 protein: CASSLSQNYGYTF
J gene: TRBJ1-3; V gene: TRBV30; clone size: -; D gene: -; CDR3 DNA: TGTGCCTGGGGGGTCGGGGACACCATATATTTT; CDR3 protein: CAWGVGDTIYF
J gene: TRBJ2-7; V gene: TRBV10-1; clone size: -; D gene: -; CDR3 DNA: TGCGCCAGCAGTGAGTCGGGGCCCCCCTACGAGCAGTACTTC; CDR3 protein: CASSESGPPYEQYF
J gene: TRBJ2-5; V gene: TRBV5-1; clone size: -; D gene: -; CDR3 DNA: TGCGCCAGCAGAGTGGAGGAGACCCAGTACTTC; CDR3 protein: CASRVEETQYF
J gene: TRBJ1-5; V gene: TRBV5-1; clone size: once; D gene: -; CDR3 DNA: TGCGCCAGCAGCCACAATAACAGGGTATGGCGGGTGAATCAGCCCCAGCATTTT; CDR3 protein: CASSHNNRVWRVNQPQHF
J gene: TRBJ2-5; V gene: TRBV2; clone size: -; D gene: -; CDR3 DNA: TGTGCCAGCAGTGTTTGGACAGCGCCCGGAGAGACCCAGTACTTC; CDR3 protein: CASSVWTAPGETQYF
J gene: TRBJ1-3; V gene: TRBV7-9; clone size: -; D gene: -; CDR3 DNA: TGTTCCAGCAGCTTTGAGGGAAACACCATATATTTT; CDR3 protein: CSSSFEGNTIYF
J gene: TRBJ2-1; V gene: TRBV10-1; clone size: once; D gene: TRBD2; CDR3 DNA: TGCGCCAGCAGTGGGAGGGGCGGGGGGCCGAGGAGCTACAATGAGCAGTTCTTC; CDR3 protein: CASSGRGGGPRSYNEQFF
J gene: TRBJ2-1; V gene: TRBV30; clone size: -; D gene: -; CDR3 DNA: TGTGCCTGGACTACCTCGACCTACAATGAGCAGTTCTTC; CDR3 protein: CAWTTSTYNEQFF
J gene: TRBJ1-4; V gene: TRBV6-6; clone size: -; D gene: -; CDR3 DNA: TGTGCCAGCAGTTTATTCCCGGGTGGAGGGAATGAAAAACTGTTTTTT; CDR3 protein: CASSLFPGGGNEKLFF
J gene: TRBJ1-2; V gene: TRBV25-1; clone size: -; D gene: -; CDR3 DNA: TGTGCCAGCAGCGACCCGGGGAACTATGGCTACACCTTC; CDR3 protein: CASSDPGNYGYTF
J gene: TRBJ1-2; V gene: TRBV10-3; clone size: -; D gene: -; CDR3 DNA: TGTGCCATCAGTTCTCTGTCCCTCTATGGCTACACCTTC; CDR3 protein: CAISSLSLYGYTF
J gene: TRBJ2-1; V gene: TRBV29-1; clone size: -; D gene: TRBD2; CDR3 DNA: TGCAGCGTTGCACTAGCGGTACGAAGCTCCTACAATGAGCAGTTCTTC; CDR3 protein: CSVALAVRSSYNEQFF